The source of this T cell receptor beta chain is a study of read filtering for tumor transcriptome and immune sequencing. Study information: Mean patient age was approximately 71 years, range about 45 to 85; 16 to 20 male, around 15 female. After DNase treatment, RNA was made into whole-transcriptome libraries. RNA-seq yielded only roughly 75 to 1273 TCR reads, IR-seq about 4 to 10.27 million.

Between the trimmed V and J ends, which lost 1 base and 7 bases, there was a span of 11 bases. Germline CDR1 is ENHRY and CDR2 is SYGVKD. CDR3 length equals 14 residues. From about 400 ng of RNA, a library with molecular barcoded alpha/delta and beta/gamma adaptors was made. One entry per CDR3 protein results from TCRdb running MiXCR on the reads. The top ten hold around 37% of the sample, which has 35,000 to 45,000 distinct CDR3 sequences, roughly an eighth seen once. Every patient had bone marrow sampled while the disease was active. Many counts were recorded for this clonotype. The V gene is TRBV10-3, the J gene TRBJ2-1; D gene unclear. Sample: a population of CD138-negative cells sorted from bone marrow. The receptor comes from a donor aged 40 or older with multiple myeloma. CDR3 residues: CAISELMTTNEQFF. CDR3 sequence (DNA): TGTGCCATCAGTGAGTTGATGACAACTAATGAGCAGTTCTTC.